Each of the 21 T cell receptor beta chains below was sequenced from the same sample in a study of human T cells and chemical hapten exposure. TCRdb called the RACE reads again in MiXCR, with one record for every CDR3 protein. This sample yields 350,000 to 450,000 distinct CDR3 sequences, of which roughly 4.6% are seen a single time; 2.5% to 3% belongs to the top ten. Specified time point: pre-sensitization, week 0. The treatment here: therapeutic diphenylcyclopropenone sensitization with weekly scalp DPC. The sample was whole blood, taken in connection with sensitization to the hapten diphenylcyclopropenone (DPC). The receptors come from a woman aged 50 to 60 with alopecia areata. Some clones in this sample may be carry-over from other donors' samples.

This clonotype was seen only a few times. The chain carries TRBV7-2 and TRBJ2-3, with D unresolved. The V end was cut by 1 base, the J end by 0 bases, with 11 bases between. Germline CDR1 reads SGHTA; CDR2 reads FQGNSA. There are 16 residues in the CDR3. The CDR3 nucleotides read TGTGCCAGCAGCTTAGAACGAGCGTCTAGCACAGATACGCAGTATTTT. Its protein is CASSLERASSTDTQYF. Drawing the rest from reference TRBV7-2 and TRBJ2-3, the complete variable domain is GAGVSQSPSNKVTEKGKDVELRCDPISGHTALYWYRQSLGQGLEFLIYFQGNSAPDKSGLPSDRFSAERTGGSVSTLTIQRTQQEDSAVYLCASSLERASSTDTQYFGPGTRLTVL.

This clonotype was counted many times. The rearrangement uses TRBV7-9 and TRBJ1-2; D call uncertain. Germline values: CDR1 SEHNR, CDR2 FQNEAQ (reference sequence). V was pared by 0 bases and J by 2 bases, with 7 bases between. The CDR3 consists of 14 residues. The CDR3 loop reads CASSLAPDNYGYTF. The CDR3 coding sequence is TGTGCCAGCAGCTTAGCGCCAGACAACTATGGCTACACCTTC.

This clonotype was observed many times. The chain uses TRBV20-1 and TRBJ1-5; a possible D gene is TRBD1 (6 bases). Germline V lookup: CDR1 DFQATT, CDR2 SNEGSKA (reference sequence). Trimming pared 0 bases from V and 6 bases from J, leaving 12 bases between. The CDR3 extends over 14 amino acids. The CDR3 region has the DNA TGCAGTGCTAGAGAAGGGGGAGCCGGTCAGCCCCAGCATTTT. This codes for CSAREGGAGQPQHF.

In this sample, this clonotype turned up a few times. The chain has TRBV20-1 and TRBJ2-7; no clear D. V was shortened by 1 base and J by 0 bases, with 4 bases between the two germline ends. The CDR3 has 12 residues. Germline CDR1 reads DFQATT; CDR2 reads SNEGSKA (reference sequence). CDR3 residues: CSARVISYEQYF. CDR3 bases: TGCAGTGCTAGAGTTATCTCCTACGAGCAGTACTTC.

The chain uses TRBV20-1 and TRBJ2-7; 9 bases agree with TRBD1. The V segment lost 6 bases and the J segment 10 bases; nucleotides outside the gene matches: 13. The CDR3 sequence is 13 residues long. CDR1 and CDR2 (germline): DFQATT, SNEGSKA (reference sequence). CDR3 sequence: CSATPTGGGSQYF. CDR3 DNA: TGCAGTGCAACTCCTACAGGGGGCGGCTCTCAGTACTTC.

The rearrangement links TRBV5-6 to TRBJ1-2; TRBD1 might be the D (5 bases). Germline CDR1 reads SGHDT; CDR2 reads YYEEEE. The V end was cut by 0 bases, the J end by 0 bases, with 6 bases between. The CDR3 is 14 residues long. CDR3 sequence: CASSLADTNYGYTF. CDR3 coding DNA: TGTGCCAGCAGCTTGGCGGACACTAACTATGGCTACACCTTC.

This clonotype came up many times. The chain employs TRBV11-2 and TRBJ1-2; D might be TRBD1 (6 bases). Per germline, CDR1 SGHAT and CDR2 FQNNGV. This CDR3 comprises 20 residues. V was trimmed by 1 base and J by 1 base, leaving 25 bases between them. CDR3 DNA sequence: TGTGCCAGCAGCTTAGGAGAACTACACAGGGTTTCCGCCTTTAACTATGGCTACACCTTC. This gives the protein CASSLGELHRVSAFNYGYTF.

This clonotype has a handful of counts. The J gene is TRBJ2-7, the V gene TRBV20-1, with 8 bases identical to TRBD1. The CDR3 is made up of 12 amino acids. V shed 7 bases and J 6 bases; nucleotides not matched to a gene: 8. From germline, CDR1 is DFQATT and CDR2 SNEGSKA (reference sequence). The CDR3 protein is CSGQGSEGEQYF. The CDR3 nucleotides are TGCAGTGGACAGGGGTCGGAGGGCGAGCAGTACTTC.

V and J are TRBV19 and TRBJ1-2, with 8 bases aligning to TRBD1. The ends lost 3 bases at V and 4 bases at J; junction bases unmatched: 4. The CDR3 runs to 14 residues. Germline loops: CDR1 LNHDA, CDR2 SQIVND (reference sequence). The DNA of the CDR3 is TGTGCCAGTAGTATGCAGGGGGCCGGCTATGGCTACACCTTC. Amino acids: CASSMQGAGYGYTF.

The sample holds many counts of this clonotype. This sequence joins TRBV29-1 and TRBJ2-7; D might be TRBD1 (5 bases). CDR3 length: 12 amino acids. The germline V gene has CDR1 SQVTM and CDR2 ANQGSEA. Trimming removed 5 bases from V and 4 bases from J, with 12 bases in between. CDR3 loop: CSVQGARYEQYF. Written as DNA, the CDR3 is TGCAGCGTTCAGGGCGCTCGGTACGAGCAGTACTTC.

The sample holds a few counts of this clonotype. This sequence joins TRBV5-1 and TRBJ2-5; D gene uncertain. With 2 bases removed from V and 0 bases from J, the gap between germline ends came to 8 bases. The CDR3 runs to 14 residues. In germline, CDR1 is SGHRS, CDR2 YFSETQ. CDR3 in DNA: TGCGCCAGCAGCTTAAGGGCGGACCAAGAGACCCAGTACTTC. As protein: CASSLRADQETQYF.

This clonotype was seen a few times. The V and J genes are TRBV18 and TRBJ1-1, with a tentative D call TRBD1 (6 bases). The CDR3 covers 15 residues. Germline values: CDR1 KGHSH, CDR2 LQKENI. V was shortened by 6 bases and J by 5 bases, with 19 bases between the two germline ends. Here the CDR3 DNA reads TGTGCCAGCTCCCCAAGGACAGCCGAGGGTACTGAAGCTTTCTTT. This encodes CASSPRTAEGTEAFF. The whole variable domain, remainder taken from reference TRBV18 and TRBJ1-1, is NAGVMQNPRHLVRRRGQEARLRCSPMKGHSHVYWYRQLPEEGLKFMVYLQKENIIDESGMPKERFSAEFPKEGPSILRIQQVVRGDSAAYFCASSPRTAEGTEAFFGQGTRLTVV.

This clonotype was counted ten times or more. This CDR3 reads CAGGRTNTGELFF. CDR3 in DNA: TGTGCCGGAGGGCGTACGAACACCGGGGAGCTGTTTTTT. The chain couples TRBV6-2 or TRBV6-3 to TRBJ2-2; a possible D gene is TRBD2 (6 bases). CDR3 length: 13 amino acids. V lost 11 bases and J lost 0, with 10 bases in between. The germline gives CDR1 MNHEY, CDR2 SVGEGT.

The V and J genes are TRBV6-2 or TRBV6-3 and TRBJ1-1; tentatively, D is TRBD1 (6 bases). Germline values: CDR1 MNHEY, CDR2 SVGEGT. V lost 7 bases, J lost 8 bases, and 11 bases lay in between. CDR3 length: 11 amino acids. This CDR3 is CASTAGTEAFF. The CDR3 DNA sequence: TGTGCCAGCACCGCCGGGACAGAAGCTTTCTTT.

This clonotype came up a few times. V and J are TRBV28 and TRBJ1-2; 7 positions match TRBD1. CDR1 is MDHEN and CDR2 is SYDVKM in the germline V gene. The CDR3 covers 15 residues. V shed 1 base and J 10 bases; nucleotides not matched to a gene: 12. The CDR3 sequence is CASSLFDRAVRYYTF. CDR3 nucleotide sequence: TGTGCCAGCAGTTTATTTGACAGGGCGGTTCGGTACTACACCTTC.

This clonotype was seen many times. The chain is built from TRBV10-3 and TRBJ1-5; no reliable D call. Germline CDR1 reads ENHRY; CDR2 reads SYGVKD. The V end lost 3 bases, the J end lost 0 bases, and 6 bases lay between the germline ends. The CDR3 is 14 residues long. The CDR3 nucleotides are TGTGCCATCAGTGATCTAGCTAGCAATCAGCCCCAGCATTTT. Translating it yields CAISDLASNQPQHF.

This clonotype was observed at least ten times. The V and J genes are TRBV6-5 and TRBJ1-6; D uncertain. V lost 2 bases and J lost 6, with 11 bases in between. CDR1 MNHEY and CDR2 SVGAGI come from the germline V gene. The CDR3 has 15 residues. The CDR3 sequence is CASSYDVWTNSPLHF. The CDR3 DNA reads as TGTGCCAGCAGTTACGACGTATGGACTAATTCACCCCTCCACTTT.

The V gene is TRBV6-1, the J gene TRBJ2-7; D call uncertain. Germline CDR1 reads MNHNS; CDR2 reads SASEGT. Trimming took off 6 bases at V and 4 bases at J, with 10 bases between the two ends. The CDR3 is 12 amino acids. In DNA form, the CDR3 reads TGTGCCAGCAGGGCCTACCGTTACGAGCAGTACTTC. Translated: CASRAYRYEQYF.

This clonotype was recorded at least ten times. The chain uses TRBV20-1 and TRBJ2-2; D not certain. Trimming took off 0 bases at V and 7 bases at J, with 12 bases between the two ends. The CDR3 contains 14 residues. Germline lookup yields CDR1 DFQATT and CDR2 SNEGSKA (reference sequence). For the CDR3, the DNA is TGCAGTGCTAGAGATGGGCCCGCGGACGGGGAGCTGTTTTTT. This sequence encodes CSARDGPADGELFF.

This clonotype was observed many times. V and J are TRBV27 and TRBJ2-5; a possible D gene is TRBD2 (5 bases). There are 15 residues in the CDR3. CDR1 and CDR2 (germline): MNHEY, SMNVEV (reference sequence). V was clipped by 5 bases and J by 5 bases, with 18 bases between them. The CDR3 spells CASSPSPVGWETQYF. The CDR3 DNA reads as TGTGCCAGCAGTCCTAGCCCCGTTGGATGGGAGACCCAGTACTTC.

The sample holds a few counts of this clonotype. The rearrangement links TRBV28 to TRBJ1-1; D remains unclear. The germline gives CDR1 MDHEN, CDR2 SYDVKM. This CDR3 contains 12 residues. Trimming left V 7 bases short and J 1 base short, with 7 bases between. The chain's CDR3 is CASNPGNTEAFF. The DNA for the CDR3 is TGTGCCAGCAACCCGGGGAACACTGAAGCTTTCTTT.